The text below deals with one TCR beta chain. The data were produced by immunoSEQ multiplex PCR, yet TCRdb's version contains in-frame clones alone and is incomplete. Of about 390,000 clones in the sample, about 87% were seen once. While infection was still active, Seattle patients were enrolled and then followed longitudinally. This entry belongs to a study of blood T cell repertoires in COVID-19. Looking at the study overall: The samples span acute and convalescent COVID-19 from the United States, Italy and Spain. The analysed material was cDNA or gDNA that came from T cells, B-cell-depleted T cells, or PBMCs.

In germline, CDR1 is SGHVS, CDR2 FQNEAQ. Trimming took 3 bases from V and 0 from J, leaving 6 bases between them. The CDR3 consists of 14 residues. The sample consisted of peripheral blood. The sequence was collected from a woman aged 55-70 years with COVID-19, enrolled during active disease. The chain employs TRBV7-8 and TRBJ1-3; D is unresolved. The CDR3 protein is CASSLAVSGNTIYF. CDR3 bases: TGTGCCAGCAGCTTGGCAGTCTCTGGAAACACCATATATTTT.